This record looks at one TCR beta chain sequence and its context. Its antigen is unidentified. Random hexamers were used to reverse transcribe the RNA input (0.5 to 1 ug). The authors amplified TCR beta CDR3 across 54 Vbeta and 13 Jbeta using immunoSEQ multiplex PCR. TCRdb processed the immunoSEQ multiplex PCR reads anew with MiXCR; each CDR3 protein has one entry. This table holds approximately 150,000 distinct CDR3 sequences, approximately 92% found once. The record originates from a study of CD8 T cells in Susac syndrome. CD8+ and CD4+ blood T cells underwent TCR beta sequencing. TEMRA cells were enriched by FACS, and CD4+ and CD8+ T cells were negatively isolated. General study findings and limits: In its TCR sequencing and HLA analysis, the study acknowledged that the number of individuals was relatively small.

Germline V CDR1 and CDR2: WSHSY, SAAADI. V was clipped by 7 bases and J by 2 bases; unmatched bases: 7. The length of the CDR3 is 14 residues. This chain uses TRBV10-2 with TRBJ2-5, with 7 nucleotides matching TRBD2. This TCR came from a human donor in good health. Sequencing was carried out using CD4+ T cells from PBMCs. CDR3 protein: CASNGGGTQETQYF. The CDR3 bases are TGCGCCAGCAATGGCGGGGGTACACAAGAGACCCAGTACTTC.